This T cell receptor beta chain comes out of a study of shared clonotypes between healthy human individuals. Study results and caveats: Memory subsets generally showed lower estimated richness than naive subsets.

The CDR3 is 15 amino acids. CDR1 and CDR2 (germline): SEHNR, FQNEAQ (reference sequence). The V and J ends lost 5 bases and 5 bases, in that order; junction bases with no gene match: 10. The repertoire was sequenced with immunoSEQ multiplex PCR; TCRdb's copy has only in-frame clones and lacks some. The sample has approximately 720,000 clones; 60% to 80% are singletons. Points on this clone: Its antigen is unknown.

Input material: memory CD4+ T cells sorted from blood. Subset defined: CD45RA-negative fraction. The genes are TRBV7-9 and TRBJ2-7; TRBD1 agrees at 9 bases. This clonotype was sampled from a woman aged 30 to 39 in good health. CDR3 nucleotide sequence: TGTGCCAGCAGCCTAGGGACAGGGTGGGTCGACGAGCAGTACTTC. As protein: CASSLGTGWVDEQYF. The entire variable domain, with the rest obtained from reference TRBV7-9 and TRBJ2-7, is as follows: DTGVSQNPRHKITKRGQNVTFRCDPISEHNRLYWYRQTLGQGPEFLTYFQNEAQLEKSRLLSDRFSAERPKGSFSTLEIQRTEQGDSAMYLCASSLGTGWVDEQYFGPGTRLTVT.